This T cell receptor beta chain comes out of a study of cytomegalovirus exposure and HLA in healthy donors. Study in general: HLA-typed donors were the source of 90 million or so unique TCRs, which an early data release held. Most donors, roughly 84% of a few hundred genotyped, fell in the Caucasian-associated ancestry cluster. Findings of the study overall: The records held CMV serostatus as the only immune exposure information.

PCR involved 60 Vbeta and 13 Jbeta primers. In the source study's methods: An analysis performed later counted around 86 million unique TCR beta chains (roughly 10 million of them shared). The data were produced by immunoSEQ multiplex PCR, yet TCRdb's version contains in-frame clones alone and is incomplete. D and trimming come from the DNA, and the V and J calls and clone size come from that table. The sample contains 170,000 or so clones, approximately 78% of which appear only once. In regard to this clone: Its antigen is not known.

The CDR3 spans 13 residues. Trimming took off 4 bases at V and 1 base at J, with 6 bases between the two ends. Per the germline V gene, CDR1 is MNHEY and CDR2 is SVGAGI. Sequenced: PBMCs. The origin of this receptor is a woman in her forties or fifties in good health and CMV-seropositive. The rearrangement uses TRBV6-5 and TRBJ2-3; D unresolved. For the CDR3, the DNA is TGTGCCAGCAGTTTTGGAGGCACAGATACGCAGTATTTT. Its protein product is CASSFGGTDTQYF.